The 30 T cell receptor beta chains reported below all come from one sample, sequenced in a study of cytomegalovirus exposure and HLA in healthy donors. Researchers ran the PCR with 60 Vbeta and 13 Jbeta primers. TCRdb's copy holds only in-frame clones and misses some; the assay was immunoSEQ multiplex PCR. There are 150,000 to 200,000 clones in the sample; 75% occur only once, and about 3% lies in the top ten. The specimen sequenced was PBMCs. Receptor source: a woman aged 50 to 60 in good health and CMV-seropositive.

This clone showed up just a few times. This sample also contains other DNA sequences that code for the same CDR3. The V and J genes are TRBV5-1 and TRBJ1-1; 7 bases are a match to TRBD1. Per the germline V gene, CDR1 is SGHRS and CDR2 is YFSETQ. The CDR3 is made up of 14 amino acids. V lost 0 bases and J lost 1; bases outside the gene matches: 0. The CDR3 nucleotides are TGCGCCAGCAGCTTGGGGACAGGGAACACTGAAGCTTTCTTT. It codes for CASSLGTGNTEAFF.

This chain joins TRBV2 and TRBJ1-3; 10 positions agree with TRBD1. The length of the CDR3 is 14 residues. V shed 6 bases and J 2 bases; nucleotides not matched to a gene: 1. The germline CDR1 and CDR2 sequences are SNHLY and FYNNEI. CDR3 loop: CASRGTGAGNTIYF. In nucleotides, the CDR3 is TGTGCCAGCAGGGGGACAGGGGCTGGAAACACCATATATTTT.

This chain links TRBV19 with TRBJ1-1; no definite D call. The germline V and J ends were trimmed by 5 bases and 7 bases, with 14 bases remaining between them. Germline CDR1 and CDR2: LNHDA and SQIVND (reference sequence). This CDR3 spans 13 amino acids. CDR3: CASSLTFSREAFF. DNA of the CDR3: TGTGCCAGTAGTTTGACTTTCTCCCGTGAAGCTTTCTTT.

This clone was recorded once. V is TRBV7-8 and J is TRBJ1-3, with D uncertain. CDR1 is SGHVS, CDR2 FQNEAQ, per germline. This CDR3 is built from 13 residues. V lost 6 bases and J 14 bases, leaving 20 bases between the germline ends. CDR3 nucleotides: TGTGCCAGCAGGATCACGCCGGGATCACGTCTATATTTT. This gives the protein CASRITPGSRLYF.

This clone has a handful of counts. The chain has TRBV2 and TRBJ1-6; D gene unclear. The CDR3 covers 14 residues. V lost 5 bases, J lost 9 bases, and 14 bases lay in between. The germline V gene has CDR1 SNHLY and CDR2 FYNNEI. CDR3 in DNA: TGTGCCAGCAGTTTACAGAACCCACTTTCACCCCTCCACTTT. Residues: CASSLQNPLSPLHF.

CDR3 nucleotide sequence: TGTGCCAGCAGCTCCCGGGAGGGGGCCCAAGAGACCCAGTACTTC. Translating it yields CASSSREGAQETQYF. The rearrangement links TRBV7-8 to TRBJ2-5; maybe TRBD2 (8 bases). The CDR3 is made up of 15 amino acids. The germline CDR1 and CDR2 sequences are SGHVS and FQNEAQ. V lost 4 bases to trimming and J lost 1 base, with 13 bases between them.

The table lists this clone with a few counts. The V gene is TRBV27, the J gene TRBJ1-2; D remains ambiguous. CDR3 length: 12 amino acids. In germline, CDR1 is MNHEY, CDR2 SMNVEV (reference sequence). Trimming removed 4 bases at V and 8 bases at J, with 11 bases between. CDR3 amino acids: CASSSRGRGYTF. CDR3 sequence (DNA): TGTGCCAGCAGTTCCAGAGGGCGAGGCTACACCTTC.

The chain couples TRBV5-1 to TRBJ2-7; a possible D gene is TRBD2 (5 bases). Germline CDR1 is SGHRS and CDR2 is YFSETQ. With 1 base removed from V and 3 bases from J, the gap between germline ends came to 8 bases. The CDR3 extends over 13 amino acids. The CDR3 DNA reads as TGCGCCAGCAGCTTGTACGGGGACTACGAGCAGTACTTC. Translation: CASSLYGDYEQYF.

The chain links TRBV30 to TRBJ1-2, with unresolved D. Germline V gene sequence: CDR1 GTSNPN, CDR2 SVGIG (reference sequence). V was trimmed by 0 bases and J by 2 bases, leaving 7 bases between them. The length of the CDR3 is 13 residues. The CDR3 region is CAWSVNLNYGYTF. In nucleotides, the CDR3 is TGTGCCTGGAGTGTAAACCTAAACTATGGCTACACCTTC. The full variable domain, in which reference TRBV30 and TRBJ1-2 provide the parts outside the CDR3, is SQTIHQWPATLVQPVGSPLSLECTVEGTSNPNLYWYRQAAGRGLQLLFYSVGIGQISSEVPQNLSASRPQDRQFILSSKKLLLSDSGFYLCAWSVNLNYGYTFGSGTRLTVV.

The chain recombines TRBV27 with TRBJ2-3; no clear D. The CDR3 is 14 amino acids. CDR1 is MNHEY and CDR2 is SMNVEV in the germline V gene (reference sequence). Trimming shortened V by 6 bases and J by 1 base, and 11 bases separated the two germline ends. Here the CDR3 reads CASSPTRGTDTQYF. The CDR3 DNA reads TGTGCCAGCAGCCCTACCCGGGGCACAGATACGCAGTATTTT.

The chain is built from TRBV2 and TRBJ1-1; TRBD1 might be the D (6 bases). The CDR3 contains 16 residues. Germline V gene sequence: CDR1 SNHLY, CDR2 FYNNEI. Trimming removed 3 bases at V and 8 bases at J, with 22 bases between. The CDR3 reads CASSELGAIALIEAFF. The CDR3 DNA reads TGTGCCAGCAGTGAGCTGGGGGCGATAGCCCTAATAGAAGCTTTCTTT.

In this sample, this clone turned up a few times. V usage is TRBV7-9 and J usage is TRBJ1-2; maybe TRBD1 (6 bases). The CDR3 runs to 17 residues. CDR1 and CDR2 (germline): SEHNR, FQNEAQ (reference sequence). V dropped 4 bases and J dropped 2 bases, with 20 bases sitting between them. The CDR3, as DNA: TGTGCCAGCAGCTCAGGGGACACCGGAAGGTCGAACTATGGCTACACCTTC. This gives the protein CASSSGDTGRSNYGYTF.

The chain links TRBV6-1 to TRBJ1-1; maybe TRBD1 (5 bases). The CDR3 extends over 15 amino acids. The germline V gene has CDR1 MNHNS and CDR2 SASEGT. Deletions cut 1 base from V and 0 bases from J, with 9 bases between. CDR3 in DNA: TGTGCCAGCAGTGAAGACGCAGGGTTGAACACTGAAGCTTTCTTT. This encodes CASSEDAGLNTEAFF.

V usage is TRBV7-8 and J usage is TRBJ1-2; D possibly corresponds to TRBD1 (6 bases). The CDR3 is 15 amino acids. Germline CDR1 SGHVS, CDR2 FQNEAQ. V lost 1 base, J lost 7 bases, and 16 bases lay in between. The CDR3 reads CASSLGNLEGGGYTF. CDR3 nucleotides: TGTGCCAGCAGCTTAGGAAACCTCGAAGGGGGTGGCTACACCTTC. Full variable domain (rest looked up from reference TRBV7-8 and TRBJ1-2): GAGVSQSPRYKVAKRGQDVALRCDPISGHVSLFWYQQALGQGPEFLTYFQNEAQLDKSGLPSDRFFAERPEGSVSTLKIQRTQQEDSAVYLCASSLGNLEGGGYTFGSGTRLTVV.

The chain carries TRBV13 and TRBJ2-7; D gene uncertain. Germline values: CDR1 PRHDT, CDR2 FYEKMQ (reference sequence). CDR3 size: 14 residues. V was pared by 5 bases and J by 0 bases, with 11 bases between. DNA for the CDR3: TGTGCCAGCAGCCAGACACCGTACTCCTACGAGCAGTACTTC. Translating gives CASSQTPYSYEQYF.

J is TRBJ2-7 and V is TRBV5-4; TRBD1 aligns across 9 bases. Germline CDR1 SGHNT, CDR2 YYREEE (reference sequence). V gave up 4 bases and J gave up 6 bases; unmatched junction bases: 11. This CDR3 is 15 amino acids long. DNA of the CDR3: TGTGCCAGCAGCACACGAACAGGGGGCCAAGGCGAGCAGTACTTC. It codes for CASSTRTGGQGEQYF. Full variable domain (outside the CDR3, taken from reference TRBV5-4 and TRBJ2-7): ETGVTQSPTHLIKTRGQQVTLRCSSQSGHNTVSWYQQALGQGPQFIFQYYREEENGRGNFPPRFSGLQFPNYSSELNVNALELDDSALYLCASSTRTGGQGEQYFGPGTRLTVT.

This chain links TRBV9 with TRBJ2-1; a possible D gene is TRBD2 (5 bases). Germline CDR1 reads SGDLS; CDR2 reads YYNGEE. This CDR3 contains 13 residues. Trimming pared 2 bases from V and 6 bases from J, leaving 9 bases between. The DNA of the CDR3 is TGTGCCAGCAGCGTTTACAGCGGCAATGAGCAGTTCTTC. It specifies CASSVYSGNEQFF.

V gene TRBV5-1 combines with J gene TRBJ2-1, with 7 bases lining up with TRBD2. The CDR3 length is 14 residues. Unmatched junction bases numbered 9, after V lost 4 bases and J lost 8 bases. Germline loops: CDR1 SGHRS, CDR2 YFSETQ. The CDR3 bases are TGCGCCAGCAGCACAAGCGGGGCTGGCGATGAGCAGTTCTTC. This codes for CASSTSGAGDEQFF.

Concerning this clone: One end of the junction fails to match germline, which may point to a read error. The chain is built from TRBV6-1 and TRBJ1-1; TRBD1 might be the D (5 bases). Germline lookup yields CDR1 MNHNS and CDR2 SASEGT. The CDR3 covers 13 residues. The CDR3 protein is CASSRQPNTGAFF. The CDR3 coding sequence is TGTGCCAGCAGTCGACAGCCGAACACTGGAGCTTTCTTT.

CDR3 protein: CASSHPGQGYEQYF. The DNA for the CDR3 is TGTGCCAGCAGCCATCCGGGACAGGGCTACGAGCAGTACTTC. This chain connects TRBV5-6 to TRBJ2-7; TRBD1 aligns across 9 bases. The trim removed 4 bases at V and 3 bases at J, leaving 5 bases unmatched. The CDR3 consists of 14 residues. Germline CDR1 and CDR2: SGHDT and YYEEEE.

Details on this clone: Likely a read error: the CDR3 ends without its conserved phenylalanine or tryptophan. This sequence joins TRBV7-2 and TRBJ1-2, with D unresolved. Germline CDR1 SGHTA, CDR2 FQGNSA. Between the trimmed V and J ends, which lost 8 bases and 8 bases, there was a span of 18 bases. This CDR3 is built from 13 residues. CDR3: CASWGGGKEGYTL. Written as DNA, the CDR3 is TGTGCCAGCTGGGGAGGCGGGAAAGAAGGCTACACCCTC.

The chain is built from TRBV19 and TRBJ2-3; TRBD2 agrees at 7 bases. V shed 5 bases and J 8 bases; nucleotides not matched to a gene: 10. CDR1 and CDR2 (germline): LNHDA, SQIVND (reference sequence). This CDR3 is built from 14 residues. The CDR3: CASSPLAAAGTQYF. The CDR3 DNA reads TGTGCCAGTAGTCCCCTAGCGGCAGCGGGTACGCAGTATTTT.

This clone was observed a single time. In DNA, the CDR3 is TGTGCCATCAGTGAGGGGCTTAGCGGACGCTACAATGAGCAGTTCTTC. Translating gives CAISEGLSGRYNEQFF. V gene TRBV10-3 combines with J gene TRBJ2-1; possible D gene TRBD2, 6 bases. V lost 2 bases and J lost 3, with 14 bases in between. CDR3 length: 16 residues. Germline-derived CDR1 and CDR2 are ENHRY and SYGVKD.

CDR3 in amino acids: CASSIEPRMGGEQYF. The DNA of the CDR3 is TGTGCCAGTAGTATAGAGCCAAGGATGGGGGGCGAGCAGTACTTC. The rearrangement uses TRBV19 and TRBJ2-7; maybe TRBD2 (6 bases). Germline V lookup: CDR1 LNHDA, CDR2 SQIVND (reference sequence). The length of the CDR3 is 15 residues. Trimming took off 0 bases at V and 6 bases at J, with 15 bases between the two ends.

The V gene is TRBV7-8, the J gene TRBJ1-4, with 7 bases matching TRBD1. The germline gives CDR1 SGHVS, CDR2 FQNEAQ. The V gene end was trimmed by 5 bases and the J gene end by 8 bases; junction bases not matched to a gene: 17. This CDR3 spans 17 amino acids. The CDR3 DNA reads TGTGCCAGCAGCGATCCAAGGGACAGCTTGATTGGGGAAAAACTGTTTTTT. Translated: CASSDPRDSLIGEKLFF.

The genes are TRBV5-1 and TRBJ2-2; the D gene is possibly TRBD2 (5 bases). V lost 3 bases to trimming and J lost 7 bases, with 10 bases between them. The CDR3 extends over 13 amino acids. The V gene's germline CDR1 is SGHRS and CDR2 YFSETQ. The CDR3 is CASSYPGGGELFF. In nucleotides, the CDR3 is TGCGCCAGCAGCTATCCAGGAGGCGGGGAGCTGTTTTTT.

V and J are TRBV13 and TRBJ2-5, with 9 bases lining up with TRBD1. CDR1 is PRHDT and CDR2 is FYEKMQ in the germline V gene (reference sequence). V trimming: 5 bases; J trimming: 2 bases; junction bases outside the gene matches: 3. CDR3 length equals 14 residues. The CDR3 loop reads CASSGDREQETQYF. The CDR3 bases are TGTGCCAGCAGCGGGGACAGGGAACAAGAGACCCAGTACTTC.

V usage is TRBV4-1 and J usage is TRBJ1-5; TRBD1 aligns across 7 bases. The CDR3 totals 15 residues. V was clipped by 1 base and J by 4 bases; unmatched bases: 4. Germline V gene lookup returns CDR1 MGHRA and CDR2 YSYEKL. The CDR3: CASSQGQGENQPQHF. In nucleotides, the CDR3 is TGCGCCAGCAGCCAAGGACAGGGCGAAAATCAGCCCCAGCATTTT.

The chain employs TRBV5-4 and TRBJ2-3; TRBD2 might be the D (6 bases). Trimming left V 5 bases short and J 3 bases short, with 16 bases between. CDR3 length: 15 amino acids. CDR1 and CDR2 from the germline V gene are SGHNT and YYREEE (reference sequence). CDR3 sequence (DNA): TGTGCCAGCAGTCTGAGCCCGGGGAGGACAGATACGCAGTATTTT. This sequence encodes CASSLSPGRTDTQYF.

V is TRBV19 and J is TRBJ1-4; TRBD1 is a possible D gene (5 bases). This CDR3 is 16 amino acids long. Trimming cost V 6 bases and J 8 bases, with 22 bases left between them. Per the germline V gene, CDR1 is LNHDA and CDR2 is SQIVND (reference sequence). The CDR3 reads CASRHIQGAGKEKLFF. CDR3 sequence (DNA): TGTGCCAGTAGACATATCCAGGGAGCGGGCAAAGAAAAACTGTTTTTT.